This TCR beta chain was recorded in a study of shared clonotypes between healthy human individuals. CDR1 LNHNV and CDR2 YYDKDF come from the germline V gene (reference sequence). Trimming removed 1 base from V and 1 base from J, with 10 bases in between. This CDR3 is built from 15 residues. Assay used: immunoSEQ multiplex PCR; TCRdb lists only in-frame clones, some missing. The table has roughly 490,000 clones, 65% to 80% seen once. This receptor was identified in a woman aged 40 to 49 in good health. Some clones in this sample may be carry-over from other donors' samples. The sample comprised PBMCs. This sequence joins TRBV15 and TRBJ1-1; a possible D gene is TRBD1 (6 bases). The CDR3 region has the DNA TGTGCCACCAGCAGAGGTTGGGGGGCGAACACTGAAGCTTTCTTT. Its protein product is CATSRGWGANTEAFF.